This T cell receptor beta chain was observed in a study of response to subunit inactivated influenza vaccine. As concerns this clonotype: Its matching antigen is unknown.

Germline V CDR1 and CDR2: DFQATT, SNEGSKA (reference sequence). The V gene end was trimmed by 6 bases and the J gene end by 3 bases; junction bases not matched to a gene: 18. This CDR3 spans 17 amino acids. General study findings and limits: Few new T cells, the authors suggested, are recruited by each seasonal influenza vaccination.

TCRdb re-called the RT-PCR reads through MiXCR, storing one row per CDR3 protein. The sample lists under 550,000 distinct CDR3 sequences; around 8% were seen once. The TCR comes from a man between 50 and 69 years old who received an inactivated influenza vaccine. Sequencing was performed on PBMCs from blood, taken less than 25 months after vaccination. The chain carries TRBV20-1 and TRBJ1-2; 8 bases fit TRBD1. The CDR3 loop reads CSATSRGLLNNYYGYTF. In DNA, the CDR3 is TGCAGTGCAACCTCCAGGGGGCTCCTCAATAACTACTATGGCTACACCTTC.